A selection of T cell receptor beta chains follows, all from one sample in a study of shared clonotypes between healthy human individuals. Sequenced by immunoSEQ multiplex PCR; TCRdb stores in-frame clones only, minus some. The data show about 2.1 million clones, just over 90% seen once. Specimen: naive CD8+ T cells from PBMCs. The receptor set was obtained from a man between 18 and 35 years old in good health. Some clones in this sample may be carry-over from other donors' samples. Both conserved end residues are part of each CDR3. Fields, in order: V gene, J gene, D gene, CDR3 protein, CDR3 DNA. The D gene is left open where the match is weak.

V: TRBV13; J: TRBJ2-2; D: .; CDR3: CASSPGLPGELFF; DNA: TGTGCCAGCAGCCCCGGGTTGCCCGGGGAGCTGTTTTTT
V: TRBV5-3; J: TRBJ2-7; D: TRBD1; CDR3: CARSSRDRGRGSYEQYF; DNA: TGTGCCAGAAGCTCCCGGGACAGGGGGCGGGGATCCTACGAGCAGTACTTC
V: TRBV2; J: TRBJ1-2; D: .; CDR3: CASSWTSNGNNYGYTF; DNA: TGTGCCAGCTCTTGGACGTCGAACGGGAATAACTATGGCTACACCTTC
V: TRBV6-6; J: TRBJ2-7; D: .; CDR3: CASSTSTVSYEQYF; DNA: TGTGCCAGCAGTACCAGTACAGTCTCCTACGAGCAGTACTTC
V: TRBV4-3; J: TRBJ1-1; D: .; CDR3: CASSQGFGGQRAFF; DNA: TGCGCCAGCAGCCAAGGCTTTGGGGGGCAACGAGCTTTCTTT
V: TRBV4-3; J: TRBJ1-1; D: .; CDR3: CASSQRQTGEAFF; DNA: TGCGCCAGCAGCCAGAGACAGACTGGTGAAGCTTTCTTT
V: TRBV4-1; J: TRBJ1-3; D: .; CDR3: CASSQDLGVNTIYF; DNA: TGCGCCAGCAGCCAAGATCTGGGCGTTAACACCATATATTTT
V: TRBV5-6; J: TRBJ1-1; D: .; CDR3: CASSFGGNPNTEAFF; DNA: TGTGCCAGCAGCTTTGGGGGTAACCCGAACACTGAAGCTTTCTTT
V: TRBV19; J: TRBJ2-7; D: TRBD1; CDR3: CASSIMDRGDEQYF; DNA: TGTGCCAGTAGTATCATGGACAGGGGGGACGAGCAGTACTTC
V: TRBV19; J: TRBJ2-7; D: TRBD1; CDR3: CASSPRQGFYEQYF; DNA: TGTGCCAGTAGCCCGCGACAGGGGTTCTACGAGCAGTACTTC
V: TRBV27; J: TRBJ2-2; D: TRBD1; CDR3: CASRTFQGVNTGELFF; DNA: TGTGCCAGCAGGACCTTCCAGGGGGTGAACACCGGGGAGCTGTTTTTT
V: TRBV28; J: TRBJ1-2; D: TRBD1; CDR3: CASSLQWVGTGTSGYTF; DNA: TGTGCCAGCAGTTTACAGTGGGTCGGGACAGGGACGTCCGGCTACACCTTC
V: TRBV7-9; J: TRBJ2-3; D: TRBD2; CDR3: CASSLISGLAPSTDTQYF; DNA: TGTGCCAGCAGCTTAATATCCGGACTAGCGCCAAGCACAGATACGCAGTATTTT
V: TRBV19; J: TRBJ1-1; D: .; CDR3: CASSTRTQTWAFF; DNA: TGTGCCAGTAGTACACGGACTCAAACTTGGGCTTTCTTT
V: TRBV9; J: TRBJ2-3; D: TRBD2; CDR3: CASSASGTSVTDTQYF; DNA: TGTGCCAGCAGCGCATCCGGGACTAGCGTTACAGATACGCAGTATTTT
V: TRBV11-2; J: TRBJ1-1; D: .; CDR3: CASSLWVRATNTEAFF; DNA: TGTGCCAGCAGCTTATGGGTCAGGGCGACGAACACTGAAGCTTTCTTT
V: TRBV5-1; J: TRBJ1-1; D: .; CDR3: CASSLEQNTEAFF; DNA: TGCGCCAGCAGCTTGGAACAGAACACTGAAGCTTTCTTT
V: TRBV7-8; J: TRBJ2-7; D: .; CDR3: CASSLASGVLYEQYF; DNA: TGTGCCAGCAGCTTAGCCTCAGGGGTCCTCTACGAGCAGTACTTC
V: TRBV5-6; J: TRBJ1-1; D: .; CDR3: CASSLMQWDTEAFF; DNA: TGTGCCAGCAGCTTGATGCAGTGGGACACTGAAGCTTTCTTT
V: TRBV27; J: TRBJ2-5; D: .; CDR3: CASSLIPFLETQYF; DNA: TGTGCCAGCAGTTTAATTCCCTTTCTGGAGACCCAGTACTTC
V: TRBV7-9; J: TRBJ2-7; D: TRBD2; CDR3: CASSSTSGSSYEQYF; DNA: TGTGCCAGCAGCTCCACTAGCGGCAGCTCCTACGAGCAGTACTTC
V: TRBV6-5; J: TRBJ1-2; D: .; CDR3: CASSYSSGVSYGYTF; DNA: TGTGCCAGCAGTTACTCGTCAGGAGTGAGCTATGGCTACACCTTC
V: TRBV11-2; J: TRBJ2-7; D: .; CDR3: CASSFKAGPLYEQYF; DNA: TGTGCCAGCAGCTTTAAAGCGGGTCCCCTTTACGAGCAGTACTTC
V: TRBV27; J: TRBJ2-7; D: TRBD2; CDR3: CASSPIPGTSGRYEQYF; DNA: TGTGCCAGCAGTCCCATTCCCGGGACTAGCGGGAGATACGAGCAGTACTTC
V: TRBV28; J: TRBJ2-7; D: .; CDR3: CASGTSFNLYEQYF; DNA: TGTGCCAGCGGAACCTCGTTTAATCTCTACGAGCAGTACTTC